This T cell receptor (beta chain) was observed in a study of blood T cell repertoires in COVID-19. Study-level information: Samples came from the United States, Italy and Spain, spanning acute and convalescent COVID-19. Sample material is recorded as cDNA or gDNA derived from T cells, B-cell-depleted T cells, or PBMCs.

Original data processing: Using reference gene primer amplification, nucleated cell counts were estimated. Sequenced by immunoSEQ multiplex PCR; TCRdb stores in-frame clones only, minus some. The V and J calls and clone size were taken over from that table, and D and trimming were inferred from the DNA. The table has roughly 160,000 clones, roughly 84% seen once. Trimming took 4 bases from V and 10 from J, leaving 11 bases between them. CDR1 and CDR2 (germline): MNHEY, SVGAGI. The CDR3 contains 12 residues. The source of this sequence is a man aged 70 or older with active or convalescent COVID-19. What was sequenced was peripheral blood. J is TRBJ2-1 and V is TRBV6-5; maybe TRBD2 (5 bases). As DNA, the CDR3 is TGTGCCAGCAGTTTCGGGGTCAGCGAGCAGTTCTTC. Its translation: CASSFGVSEQFF.